This T cell receptor (beta chain) was captured by sequencing in a study of OX40 agonist ivuxolimab in advanced cancers. Study summary: Clinicians treated patients with ivuxolimab, an agonistic anti-OX40 (CD134) antibody.

Generated by immunoSEQ multiplex PCR, the TCRdb table keeps only in-frame clones and is missing some. The sample records about 50,000 clones, roughly 90% being singletons. Germline-derived CDR1 and CDR2 are SEHNR and FQNEAQ (reference sequence). Germline trimming cut 5 bases from V and 5 bases from J; bases unmatched to any gene: 9. The CDR3 runs to 14 residues. Concerning this clone: Antigen unknown.

The study, taken as a whole, reports: Low normalized T-cell clonal expansion was also seen in some nonresponders.

The chain joins TRBV7-9 to TRBJ2-7; TRBD2 matches 7 bases. The receptor comes from an adult with an advanced solid tumor such as melanoma, head and neck, liver or kidney cancer. The material sequenced was CD4+ or CD8+ T cells sorted from blood, taken in a trial of the OX40 agonist ivuxolimab. The CDR3 DNA reads as TGTGCCAGCAGCCATAGGGGAGGGTACCACGAGCAGTACTTC. Its translation is CASSHRGGYHEQYF.